This T cell receptor beta chain was sequenced in a study of OX40 agonist ivuxolimab in advanced cancers. Study background: Participants could have had prior anti-PD-1, anti-PD-L1 or anti-CTLA-4 therapy, and about 37% had some.

Here immunoSEQ multiplex PCR was the method, and the copy in TCRdb shows in-frame clones only, minus some. The sample gives around 63,000 clones, approximately 91% of which show up once; just under 25% is in the top ten. Per the germline V gene, CDR1 is LNHDA and CDR2 is SQIVND (reference sequence). V was clipped by 4 bases and J by 6 bases; unmatched bases: 9. The CDR3 is 15 amino acids. The V and J genes are TRBV19 and TRBJ1-5, with TRBD1 matching over 7 bases. The sample consisted of CD4+ or CD8+ T cells sorted from blood, taken in a trial of the OX40 agonist ivuxolimab. This TCR was recovered from an adult with an advanced solid tumor such as melanoma, head and neck, liver or kidney cancer. This CDR3 is CASSRGGANSQPQHF. DNA of the CDR3: TGTGCCAGTAGTAGAGGGGGCGCGAATTCTCAGCCCCAGCATTTT.